This TCR beta chain was profiled in a study of response to subunit inactivated influenza vaccine (dated by TCRdb to 2017 to 2018). For context, the study as a whole: Deep quantitative T cell receptor repertoire profiling was used in the study to track responses to a trivalent subunit inactivated influenza vaccine.

The library came from RT-PCR. The data were produced on an Illumina HiSeq 2500. TCRdb trimmed the raw reads at Q25, called clones with MiXCR and kept productive beta chains. Every CDR3 protein is listed once, alongside the most common genes and DNA of its rows. The sample profile shows 600,000 to 700,000 distinct CDR3 sequences; 14% of them were found once. The top ten hold less than 8.5% of the sample. From its cysteine to its phenylalanine, the CDR3 spans 13 amino acids. Just CDR3 DNA is preserved here, 39 bases in frame from base 1. Via the germline V gene, CDR1 is KGHSH and CDR2 LQKENI. V is cut back by 3 bases and J by 3 bases, with 1 base in the junction unmatched. Overall results and qualifications from the work: It was suggested by the authors that each seasonal influenza vaccination may recruit only a limited number of new T cells.

This clonotype came up many times. Its antigen is currently not known. Nothing much larger sits one base from this clone, and base qualities are not available. The specimen comprised PBMCs from blood, sampled 14 days before vaccination. The rearrangement joined TRBV18 to TRBJ1-1; 7 middle bases align to TRBD1. The TCR comes from a man aged 50 to 60 who received an inactivated influenza vaccine. Donor details come from another sample of the same person, matched by shared clones. The nucleotides read TGTGCCAGCTCACCCGGACAGGACACTGAAGCTTTCTTT. This translates into CASSPGQDTEAFF.